What follows are 9 T cell receptor beta chains derived from one specimen sequenced in a study of cytomegalovirus exposure and HLA in healthy donors. Researchers ran the PCR with 60 Vbeta and 13 Jbeta primers. Measured with immunoSEQ multiplex PCR; TCRdb has only the in-frame clones, and not every one. The data hold some 150,000 clones, with about 73% observed a single time. The sequenced material came from PBMCs. The receptors stem from a middle-aged man in good health and CMV-seropositive.

This clone was observed a handful of times. The chain uses TRBV6-6 and TRBJ1-4; 7 nucleotides align to TRBD1. V gave up 6 bases and J gave up 4 bases; unmatched junction bases: 8. The germline CDR1 and CDR2 sequences are MNHNY and SVGAGI (reference sequence). The CDR3 is made up of 15 amino acids. CDR3 region: CASRSGTAGNEKLFF. CDR3 nucleotides: TGTGCCAGCAGGTCCGGGACAGCCGGTAATGAAAAACTGTTTTTT.

There are a few counts of this clone. The V gene is TRBV9, the J gene TRBJ1-3; D perhaps matches TRBD1 (6 bases). Trimming took off 3 bases at V and 1 base at J, with 17 bases between the two ends. CDR1 and CDR2 from the germline V gene are SGDLS and YYNGEE. This CDR3 has 17 residues. The CDR3 loop reads CASSAVPTGFSGNTIYF. As DNA, the CDR3 is TGTGCCAGCAGCGCCGTCCCAACAGGGTTTTCTGGAAACACCATATATTTT.

The rearrangement joins TRBV9 to TRBJ1-3, with 7 bases fitting TRBD1. The CDR3 is 16 amino acids. Germline trimming cut 4 bases from V and 0 bases from J; bases unmatched to any gene: 7. The germline CDR1 and CDR2 sequences are SGDLS and YYNGEE. CDR3 nucleotides: TGTGCCAGCAGCCCTAGGGACAGCTCCTCTGGAAACACCATATATTTT. Translated: CASSPRDSSSGNTIYF.

This chain connects TRBV18 to TRBJ2-7; 7 nucleotides line up with TRBD1. V trimming: 0 bases; J trimming: 6 bases; junction bases outside the gene matches: 5. The CDR3 runs to 14 residues. The V gene's germline CDR1 is KGHSH and CDR2 LQKENI. The CDR3 reads CASSPPGPGGEQYF. As DNA, the CDR3 is TGTGCCAGCTCACCACCGGGGCCAGGGGGCGAGCAGTACTTC.

The V call is TRBV27, the J call TRBJ2-7; 9 bases align to TRBD1. Looked up from germline, CDR1 is MNHEY and CDR2 is SMNVEV (reference sequence). CDR3 length: 13 residues. Unmatched junction bases numbered 5, after V lost 5 bases and J lost 6 bases. The chain's CDR3 is CASSDEDRGEQYF. The CDR3 DNA sequence: TGTGCCAGCAGTGACGAGGACAGGGGCGAGCAGTACTTC.

The chain combines TRBV6-5 with TRBJ2-6, with D hard to call. Germline lookup yields CDR1 MNHEY and CDR2 SVGAGI. V lost 0 bases to trimming and J lost 0 bases, with 6 bases between them. CDR3 length: 16 residues. The CDR3 nucleotides read TGTGCCAGCAGTTACTCGTTGAGCTCTGGGGCCAACGTCCTGACTTTC. Amino acid sequence: CASSYSLSSGANVLTF.

The V gene is TRBV6-5, the J gene TRBJ2-3; weak D call: TRBD1 (6 bases). Per the germline V gene, CDR1 is MNHEY and CDR2 is SVGAGI. This CDR3 is built from 14 residues. The V and J ends lost 0 bases and 3 bases respectively, with 7 bases between them. Here the CDR3 reads CASSYSQGTDTQYF. In DNA form, the CDR3 reads TGTGCCAGCAGTTACTCGCAGGGGACAGATACGCAGTATTTT.

The CDR3 here is CSVEVRLAEISYEQYF. In nucleotides, the CDR3 is TGCAGCGTTGAGGTAAGACTAGCGGAGATCTCCTACGAGCAGTACTTC. The chain couples TRBV29-1 to TRBJ2-7, with 9 bases matching TRBD2. V trimming: 3 bases; J trimming: 0 bases; junction bases outside the gene matches: 9. This CDR3 has 16 residues. From germline, CDR1 is SQVTM and CDR2 ANQGSEA.

Notes on this clone: Relative to the germline gene, one junction end is altered; a read error may explain this. The chain joins TRBV7-9 to TRBJ2-7, with 7 bases lining up with TRBD1. The CDR3 totals 12 residues. The germline CDR1 and CDR2 sequences are SEHNR and FQNEAQ (reference sequence). The CDR3 loop is CSSSSGGYEQYF. CDR3 coding DNA: TGTTCCAGCAGCTCAGGGGGATACGAGCAGTACTTC.